The following is a TCR beta chain sequence with its context. The data belong to a study of shared T cell receptors in the human thymus. The assay was immunoSEQ multiplex PCR, and TCRdb's table has in-frame clones only and misses some. Of approximately 580,000 clones detected, about 84% appear once; the ten largest clones hold more than 0.01%. This sample also belongs to another study, concerning human thymus T cells. From that report: Healthy Finnish infants having corrective surgery for congenital heart defects served as donors. Thymic samples were excised during corrective heart operations. Thymic TCR repertoires of unrelated people reportedly overlapped highly.

The clonotype comes from a boy less than two years old with a congenital heart defect. Material: thymocytes.

The CDR3 region has the DNA TGTGCCTGGAGCCGTCGGTTGGAGATTTATAGCAATCAGCCCCAGCATTTT. Encoded protein: CAWSRRLEIYSNQPQHF. V gene TRBV30 combines with J gene TRBJ1-5; D is unresolved. CDR3 length equals 17 residues. The V and J ends lost 3 bases and 0 bases respectively, with 18 bases between them. CDR1 and CDR2 (germline): GTSNPN, SVGIG (reference sequence).